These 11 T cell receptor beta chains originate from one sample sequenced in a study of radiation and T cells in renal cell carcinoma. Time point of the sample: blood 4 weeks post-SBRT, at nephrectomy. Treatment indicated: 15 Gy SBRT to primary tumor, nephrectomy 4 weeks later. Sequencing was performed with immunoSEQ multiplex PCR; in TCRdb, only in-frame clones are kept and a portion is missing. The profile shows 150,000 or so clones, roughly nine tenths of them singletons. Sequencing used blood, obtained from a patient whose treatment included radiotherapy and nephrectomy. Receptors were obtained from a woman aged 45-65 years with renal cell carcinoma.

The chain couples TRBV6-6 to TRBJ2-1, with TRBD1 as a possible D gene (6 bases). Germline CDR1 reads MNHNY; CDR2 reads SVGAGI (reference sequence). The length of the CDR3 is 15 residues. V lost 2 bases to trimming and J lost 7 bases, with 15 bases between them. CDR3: CASSYRAGTRNEQFF. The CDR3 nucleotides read TGTGCCAGCAGTTACCGGGCAGGGACAAGGAATGAGCAGTTCTTC.

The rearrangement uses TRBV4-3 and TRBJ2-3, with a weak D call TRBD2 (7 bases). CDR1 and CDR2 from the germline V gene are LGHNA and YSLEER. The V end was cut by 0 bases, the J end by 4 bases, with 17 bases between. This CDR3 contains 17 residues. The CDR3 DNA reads TGCGCCAGCAGCCAAGATGTAGACGGGGGGCCCCCAGATACGCAGTATTTT. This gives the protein CASSQDVDGGPPDTQYF.

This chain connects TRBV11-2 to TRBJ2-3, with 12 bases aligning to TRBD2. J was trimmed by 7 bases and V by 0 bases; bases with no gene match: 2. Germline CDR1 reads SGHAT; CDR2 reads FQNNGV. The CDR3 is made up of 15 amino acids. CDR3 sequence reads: CASSLEGLAGYTQYF. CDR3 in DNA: TGTGCCAGCAGCTTAGAGGGACTAGCGGGCTATACGCAGTATTTT.

The CDR3, as DNA: TGTGCCAGCAGTTTATCGGGGACAGGAGGAAATGGCTACACCTTC. This gives the protein CASSLSGTGGNGYTF. This chain uses TRBV27 with TRBJ1-2; 8 nucleotides match TRBD1. Germline assignment: CDR1 MNHEY and CDR2 SMNVEV (reference sequence). CDR3 size: 15 residues. The junction had 6 bases not matched to a gene; V was cut back by 0 bases and J by 6 bases.

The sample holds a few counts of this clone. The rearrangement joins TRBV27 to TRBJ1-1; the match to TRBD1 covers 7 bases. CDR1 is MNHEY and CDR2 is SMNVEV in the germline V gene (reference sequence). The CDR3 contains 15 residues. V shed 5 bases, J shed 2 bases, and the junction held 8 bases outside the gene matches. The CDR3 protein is CASSPQGQTNTEAFF. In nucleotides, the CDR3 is TGTGCCAGCAGTCCCCAGGGACAGACCAACACTGAAGCTTTCTTT.

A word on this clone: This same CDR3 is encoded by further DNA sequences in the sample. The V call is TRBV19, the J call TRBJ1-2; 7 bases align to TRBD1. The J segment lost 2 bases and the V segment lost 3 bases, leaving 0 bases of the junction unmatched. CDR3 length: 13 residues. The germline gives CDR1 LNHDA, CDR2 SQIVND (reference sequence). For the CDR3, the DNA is TGTGCCAGTAGTATCAGGGGGAACTATGGCTACACCTTC. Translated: CASSIRGNYGYTF.

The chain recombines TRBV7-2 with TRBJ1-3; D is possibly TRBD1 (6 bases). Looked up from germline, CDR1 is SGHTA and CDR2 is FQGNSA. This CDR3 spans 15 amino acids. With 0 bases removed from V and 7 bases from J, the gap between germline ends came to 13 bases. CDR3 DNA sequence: TGTGCCAGCAGCTTAGCAAGGGGGTTAGGTAACACCATATATTTT. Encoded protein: CASSLARGLGNTIYF.

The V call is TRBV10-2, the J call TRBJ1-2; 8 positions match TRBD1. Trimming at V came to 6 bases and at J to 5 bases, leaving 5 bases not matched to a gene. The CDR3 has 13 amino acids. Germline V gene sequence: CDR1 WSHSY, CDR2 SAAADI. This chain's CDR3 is CASSGTGAYGYTF. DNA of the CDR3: TGCGCCAGCAGCGGGACAGGAGCATATGGCTACACCTTC.

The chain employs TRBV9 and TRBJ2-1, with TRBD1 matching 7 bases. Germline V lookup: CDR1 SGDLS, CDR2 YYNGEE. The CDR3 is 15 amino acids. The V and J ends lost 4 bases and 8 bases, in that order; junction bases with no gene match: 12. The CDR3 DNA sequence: TGTGCCAGCAGCCCCCGACAGGGTAATACGGATGAGCAGTTCTTC. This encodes CASSPRQGNTDEQFF.

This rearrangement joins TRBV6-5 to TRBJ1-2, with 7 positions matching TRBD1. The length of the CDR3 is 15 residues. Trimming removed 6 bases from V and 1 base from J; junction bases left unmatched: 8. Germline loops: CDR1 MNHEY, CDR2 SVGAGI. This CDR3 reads CASRPRTGGNYGYTF. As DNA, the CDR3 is TGTGCCAGCAGACCCCGGACAGGTGGTAACTATGGCTACACCTTC.

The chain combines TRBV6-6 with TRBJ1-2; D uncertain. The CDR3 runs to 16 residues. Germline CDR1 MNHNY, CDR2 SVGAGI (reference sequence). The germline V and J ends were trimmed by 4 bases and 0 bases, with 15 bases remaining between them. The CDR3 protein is CASSLRAERSNYGYTF. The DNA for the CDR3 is TGTGCCAGCAGTTTGAGGGCGGAACGATCTAACTATGGCTACACCTTC.